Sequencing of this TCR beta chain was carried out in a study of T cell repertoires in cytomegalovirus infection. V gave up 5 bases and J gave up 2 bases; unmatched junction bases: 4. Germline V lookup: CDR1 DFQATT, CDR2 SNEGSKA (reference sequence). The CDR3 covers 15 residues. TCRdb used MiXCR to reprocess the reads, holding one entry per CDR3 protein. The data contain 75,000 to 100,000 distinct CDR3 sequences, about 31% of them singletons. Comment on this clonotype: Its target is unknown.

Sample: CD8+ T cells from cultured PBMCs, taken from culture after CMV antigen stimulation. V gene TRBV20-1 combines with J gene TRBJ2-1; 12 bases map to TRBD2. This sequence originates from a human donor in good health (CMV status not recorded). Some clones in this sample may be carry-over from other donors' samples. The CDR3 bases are TGCAGTGCTCCCCGGACTAGCGGGGCCTACAATGAGCAGTTCTTC. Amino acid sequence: CSAPRTSGAYNEQFF.